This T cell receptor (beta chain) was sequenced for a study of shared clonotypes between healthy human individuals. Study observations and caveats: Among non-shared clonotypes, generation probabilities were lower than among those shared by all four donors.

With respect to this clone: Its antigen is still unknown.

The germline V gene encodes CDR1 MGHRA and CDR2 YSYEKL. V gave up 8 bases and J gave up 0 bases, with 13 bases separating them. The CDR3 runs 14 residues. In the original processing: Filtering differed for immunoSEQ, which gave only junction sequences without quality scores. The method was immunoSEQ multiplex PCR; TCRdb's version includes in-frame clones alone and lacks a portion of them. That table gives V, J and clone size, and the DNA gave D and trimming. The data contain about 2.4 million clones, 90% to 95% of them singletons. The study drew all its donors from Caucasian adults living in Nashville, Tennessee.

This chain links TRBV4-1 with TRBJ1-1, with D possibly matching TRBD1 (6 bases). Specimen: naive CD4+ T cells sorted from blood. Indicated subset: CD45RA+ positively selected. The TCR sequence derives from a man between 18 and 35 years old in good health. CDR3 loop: CASSGGHMNTEAFF. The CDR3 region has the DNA TGCGCCAGCTCCGGGGGACACATGAACACTGAAGCTTTCTTT.